Listed below are T cell receptor beta chains from one sample, sequenced in a study of T-cell reconstitution after alpha-beta-depleted transplantation in children. TCRdb passed the PCR reads through MiXCR, listing each CDR3 protein once. This sample has about 540,000 distinct CDR3 sequences, with 15% to 20% found just once. The sample in question was PBMCs from the stem cell graft donor, obtained from the stem cell graft. These receptors came from a human donor who donated a stem cell graft to a child with acute lymphoblastic leukemia. The CDR3 runs from the conserved cysteine through the conserved F or W. Fields, in order: D gene, clone size, J gene, V gene, CDR3 DNA, CDR3 protein. A D gene is named only where the DNA matches it firmly. Where a row states a size, it is once, few, many or the class of an expanded clone; other rows omit it.

D gene: TRBD1; clone size: -; J gene: TRBJ1-1; V gene: TRBV5-1; CDR3 DNA: TGCGCCAGCAGCTTCGACAGGGGGGCTGAAGCTTTCTTT; CDR3 protein: CASSFDRGAEAFF
D gene: -; clone size: few; J gene: TRBJ2-3; V gene: TRBV7-6; CDR3 DNA: TGTGCCAGCAGCGTAACTAGAGAAATTAGCACAGATACGCAGTATTTT; CDR3 protein: CASSVTREISTDTQYF
D gene: TRBD2; clone size: few; J gene: TRBJ2-3; V gene: TRBV20-1; CDR3 DNA: TGCAGTGCTAGAGATGCAGGGCTAGCGGGGGCGACAGATACGCAGTATTTT; CDR3 protein: CSARDAGLAGATDTQYF
D gene: -; clone size: -; J gene: TRBJ2-3; V gene: TRBV7-9; CDR3 DNA: TGTGCCAGCAGCTTAGTGCCGGGATACACAGATACGCAGTATTTT; CDR3 protein: CASSLVPGYTDTQYF
D gene: -; clone size: -; J gene: TRBJ2-3; V gene: TRBV5-1; CDR3 DNA: TGCGCCAGCAGCTCGGCGGGCCCTGCGACGCAGTATTTT; CDR3 protein: CASSSAGPATQYF
D gene: -; clone size: -; J gene: TRBJ2-1; V gene: TRBV12-3/TRBV12-4; CDR3 DNA: TGTGCCTCCCGACTATTCTACAATGAGCAGTTCTTC; CDR3 protein: CASRLFYNEQFF
D gene: -; clone size: few; J gene: TRBJ2-7; V gene: TRBV6-2/TRBV6-3; CDR3 DNA: TGTGCCAGCAGTTACCTAGCGCCTCCCTCTGAGCAGTACTTC; CDR3 protein: CASSYLAPPSEQYF
D gene: -; clone size: few; J gene: TRBJ1-4; V gene: TRBV5-1; CDR3 DNA: TGCGCCAGCAGAGACCAGGCGACTAATGAAAAACTGTTTTTT; CDR3 protein: CASRDQATNEKLFF
D gene: -; clone size: -; J gene: TRBJ1-1; V gene: TRBV6-4; CDR3 DNA: TGTGCCAGCAGGACCCTAGCAACCCTAGTTCAGAACACTGAAGCTTTCTTT; CDR3 protein: CASRTLATLVQNTEAFF
D gene: TRBD2; clone size: few; J gene: TRBJ2-1; V gene: TRBV5-1; CDR3 DNA: TGCGCCAGCAAGGGACTAGCGGGGTCCAATGAGCAGTTCTTC; CDR3 protein: CASKGLAGSNEQFF
D gene: -; clone size: few; J gene: TRBJ2-7; V gene: TRBV12-3/TRBV12-4; CDR3 DNA: TGTGCCAGCAGTTCTAGACAAACCCCCTACGAGCAGTACTTC; CDR3 protein: CASSSRQTPYEQYF
D gene: -; clone size: -; J gene: TRBJ1-5; V gene: TRBV7-2; CDR3 DNA: TGTGCCAGCAGCTTAGCCGGGGGGGGCCTTAGCAATCAGCCCCAGCATTTT; CDR3 protein: CASSLAGGGLSNQPQHF
D gene: TRBD2; clone size: -; J gene: TRBJ2-1; V gene: TRBV6-5; CDR3 DNA: TGTGCCAGCAGTTACGCGGGAGGAGTCGATGAGCAGTTCTTC; CDR3 protein: CASSYAGGVDEQFF
D gene: -; clone size: -; J gene: TRBJ2-6; V gene: TRBV5-5; CDR3 DNA: TGTGCCAGCAGCTTGATGACTGGGGCCAACGTCCTGACTTTC; CDR3 protein: CASSLMTGANVLTF
D gene: -; clone size: few; J gene: TRBJ2-5; V gene: TRBV7-3; CDR3 DNA: TGTGCCAGCAGCTTAGGCAGGGGGGGGGAGACCCAGTACTTC; CDR3 protein: CASSLGRGGETQYF
D gene: TRBD2; clone size: -; J gene: TRBJ2-1; V gene: TRBV12-3/TRBV12-4; CDR3 DNA: TGTGCCAGCAGTTCTGTCAGCGGGAGATATGAGCAGTTCTTC; CDR3 protein: CASSSVSGRYEQFF
D gene: -; clone size: few; J gene: TRBJ2-5; V gene: TRBV7-9; CDR3 DNA: TGTGCCACCCCGAAGAGCGGTATCCAAGAGACCCAGTACTTC; CDR3 protein: CATPKSGIQETQYF
D gene: -; clone size: few; J gene: TRBJ2-7; V gene: TRBV20-1; CDR3 DNA: TGCAGTGCTGAAGGGGACTACGAGCAGTACTTC; CDR3 protein: CSAEGDYEQYF
D gene: -; clone size: few; J gene: TRBJ1-3; V gene: TRBV5-6; CDR3 DNA: TGTGCCAGCAGCTTATGGTCCAACGGCTTACTGAACACCATATATTTT; CDR3 protein: CASSLWSNGLLNTIYF
D gene: -; clone size: -; J gene: TRBJ2-5; V gene: TRBV4-1; CDR3 DNA: TGCGCCAGCAGCCAAGTTAGCCAAACCCAAGAGACCCAGTACTTC; CDR3 protein: CASSQVSQTQETQYF
D gene: -; clone size: few; J gene: TRBJ1-1; V gene: TRBV10-1; CDR3 DNA: TGCGCCAGCAGTCGGGACGGAGTAAACACTGAAGCTTTCTTT; CDR3 protein: CASSRDGVNTEAFF
D gene: -; clone size: -; J gene: TRBJ2-5; V gene: TRBV7-2; CDR3 DNA: TGTGCCAGCAGCTTGGTACAGGGAGTGGAGACCCAGTACTTC; CDR3 protein: CASSLVQGVETQYF
D gene: -; clone size: -; J gene: TRBJ1-5; V gene: TRBV7-9; CDR3 DNA: TGTGCCAGCAGCTTAGCAGGGTTCGGCCAGCCCCAGCATTTT; CDR3 protein: CASSLAGFGQPQHF
D gene: -; clone size: once; J gene: TRBJ2-5; V gene: TRBV9; CDR3 DNA: TGTGCCAGCAGCGTAGGACTACTCCAAGAGACCCAGTACTTC; CDR3 protein: CASSVGLLQETQYF
D gene: -; clone size: few; J gene: TRBJ2-2; V gene: TRBV5-1; CDR3 DNA: TGCGCCAGCAGCTTGGCCCGAACAGCGAACACCGGGGAGCTGTTTTTT; CDR3 protein: CASSLARTANTGELFF
D gene: TRBD1; clone size: -; J gene: TRBJ1-1; V gene: TRBV9; CDR3 DNA: TGTGCCAGCAGCGTGGACAGGTTGAACACTGAAGCTTTCTTT; CDR3 protein: CASSVDRLNTEAFF
D gene: -; clone size: -; J gene: TRBJ1-2; V gene: TRBV7-3; CDR3 DNA: TGTGCCAGCAGCCCCGCTGGGGGAATACTCTATGGCTACACCTTC; CDR3 protein: CASSPAGGILYGYTF
D gene: -; clone size: -; J gene: TRBJ2-5; V gene: TRBV18; CDR3 DNA: TGTGCCAGCTCACCAGACGCACCAATTCTTGGGACCCAGTACTTC; CDR3 protein: CASSPDAPILGTQYF
D gene: -; clone size: -; J gene: TRBJ1-1; V gene: TRBV5-6; CDR3 DNA: TGTGCCAGCAGCTTGGGGACAGCTGGCGGGAACACTGAAGCTTTCTTT; CDR3 protein: CASSLGTAGGNTEAFF
D gene: TRBD1; clone size: few; J gene: TRBJ2-3; V gene: TRBV7-8; CDR3 DNA: TGTGCCAGCAGCCCGCGACAGGGTCAGGCGCAGTATTTT; CDR3 protein: CASSPRQGQAQYF
D gene: TRBD1; clone size: -; J gene: TRBJ2-7; V gene: TRBV18; CDR3 DNA: TGTGCCAGCTCACCAACAGGGGACAACGAGCAGTACTTC; CDR3 protein: CASSPTGDNEQYF
D gene: -; clone size: once; J gene: TRBJ2-7; V gene: TRBV6-1; CDR3 DNA: TGTGCCAGCAGTGAAGCTTTCAACGGGGCATACGAGCAGTACTTC; CDR3 protein: CASSEAFNGAYEQYF
D gene: -; clone size: -; J gene: TRBJ2-2; V gene: TRBV12-3/TRBV12-4; CDR3 DNA: TGTGCCAGCAGTTTAGCTCTGGGACTTCAGAACACCGGGGAGCTGTTTTTT; CDR3 protein: CASSLALGLQNTGELFF
D gene: -; clone size: -; J gene: TRBJ1-4; V gene: TRBV7-9; CDR3 DNA: TGTGCCAGCAGCCGGACCGGGGCTAAAGAAAAACTGTTTTTT; CDR3 protein: CASSRTGAKEKLFF
D gene: TRBD2; clone size: -; J gene: TRBJ2-2; V gene: TRBV24-1; CDR3 DNA: TGTGCCACCAGTGCCCAGGCGGGGGAGTTGAACACCGGGGAGCTGTTTTTT; CDR3 protein: CATSAQAGELNTGELFF
D gene: -; clone size: -; J gene: TRBJ1-5; V gene: TRBV5-1; CDR3 DNA: TGCGCCAGCAGACGGGACGGTTATAGCAATCAGCCCCAGCATTTT; CDR3 protein: CASRRDGYSNQPQHF
D gene: TRBD2; clone size: -; J gene: TRBJ2-1; V gene: TRBV4-1; CDR3 DNA: TGCGCCAGCAGCCAAGGGCCAACTAGCGGTTACAATGAGCAGTTCTTC; CDR3 protein: CASSQGPTSGYNEQFF
D gene: TRBD1; clone size: -; J gene: TRBJ1-2; V gene: TRBV27; CDR3 DNA: TGTGCCAGCAGCCTCACAGGGGGTAGCGGCTACACCTTC; CDR3 protein: CASSLTGGSGYTF
D gene: -; clone size: -; J gene: TRBJ2-7; V gene: TRBV5-1; CDR3 DNA: TGCGCCAGCAGGCGGTCAGAGGTGGGGCCCTACGAGCAGTACTTC; CDR3 protein: CASRRSEVGPYEQYF
D gene: TRBD1; clone size: once; J gene: TRBJ1-2; V gene: TRBV20-1; CDR3 DNA: TGCAGTGCTAGGCCCTACGACAGGGGGACAACCTATGGCTACACCTTC; CDR3 protein: CSARPYDRGTTYGYTF
D gene: -; clone size: -; J gene: TRBJ2-1; V gene: TRBV12-3/TRBV12-4; CDR3 DNA: TGTGCCAGCAGCCCGGGACTGCCTGCGTGGGAGCAGTTCTTC; CDR3 protein: CASSPGLPAWEQFF
D gene: -; clone size: few; J gene: TRBJ1-3; V gene: TRBV6-1; CDR3 DNA: TGTGCCAGCGGGATCACGGGGAGCCTCTCTGGAAACACCATATATTTT; CDR3 protein: CASGITGSLSGNTIYF
D gene: TRBD1; clone size: few; J gene: TRBJ2-7; V gene: TRBV5-4; CDR3 DNA: TGTGCCAGCAGCACCGGGACAGGGTATTACGAGCAGTACTTC; CDR3 protein: CASSTGTGYYEQYF
D gene: -; clone size: -; J gene: TRBJ1-1; V gene: TRBV20-1; CDR3 DNA: TGCAGTGCTAGAACTTACACTGAAGCTTTCTTT; CDR3 protein: CSARTYTEAFF
D gene: -; clone size: -; J gene: TRBJ2-7; V gene: TRBV5-1; CDR3 DNA: TGCGCCAGCAGCTATGCAGGGTATAGCTCCTACGAGCAGTACTTC; CDR3 protein: CASSYAGYSSYEQYF
D gene: TRBD2; clone size: few; J gene: TRBJ2-1; V gene: TRBV9; CDR3 DNA: TGTGCCAGCAGCGTAGCTTGGTTGGAGGGAGGGACGTTCTACAATGAGCAGTTCTTC; CDR3 protein: CASSVAWLEGGTFYNEQFF
D gene: TRBD1; clone size: few; J gene: TRBJ1-1; V gene: TRBV5-1; CDR3 DNA: TGCGCCAGCAGCACGACAGGGGGACAAATTGAAGCTTTCTTT; CDR3 protein: CASSTTGGQIEAFF
D gene: TRBD1; clone size: few; J gene: TRBJ2-2; V gene: TRBV7-3; CDR3 DNA: TGTGCCAGCAGCCTTCACACAGGGGCCGCCGGGGAGCTGTTTTTT; CDR3 protein: CASSLHTGAAGELFF
D gene: TRBD1; clone size: -; J gene: TRBJ1-2; V gene: TRBV12-3/TRBV12-4; CDR3 DNA: TGTGCCAGCAGTCCAGACAGGGGTGGCTACACCTTC; CDR3 protein: CASSPDRGGYTF
D gene: -; clone size: -; J gene: TRBJ1-5; V gene: TRBV12-3/TRBV12-4; CDR3 DNA: TGTGCCAGCAGTTCAGACAGGCCGCCTGAAATTTATAGCAATCAGCCCCAGCATTTT; CDR3 protein: CASSSDRPPEIYSNQPQHF
D gene: -; clone size: -; J gene: TRBJ1-2; V gene: TRBV20-1; CDR3 DNA: TGCAGTGCTAGCGGTCAGGCTAACTATGGCTACACCTTC; CDR3 protein: CSASGQANYGYTF
D gene: -; clone size: few; J gene: TRBJ2-7; V gene: TRBV9; CDR3 DNA: TGTGCCAGCAGCGTAGACCCGGACGCCTCCTACGAGCAGTACTTC; CDR3 protein: CASSVDPDASYEQYF
D gene: TRBD2; clone size: -; J gene: TRBJ2-7; V gene: TRBV20-1; CDR3 DNA: TGCGGTGCTTGGCTAGCGGGAGCGCCGGGGGAGTACTTC; CDR3 protein: CGAWLAGAPGEYF
D gene: TRBD2; clone size: few; J gene: TRBJ2-3; V gene: TRBV7-6; CDR3 DNA: TGTGCCAGCAGCTTAGCGGAACTAGCGGGATCAGATACGCAGTATTTT; CDR3 protein: CASSLAELAGSDTQYF